Below, one T cell receptor (beta chain) is given with its context. These data come from a study of blood T cell repertoires in COVID-19. Overall study: Samples of COVID-19 (acute and convalescent) were obtained from the United States, Italy and Spain. Sources were T cells, B-cell-depleted T cells, or PBMCs; the material itself was cDNA or gDNA.

As processed by the authors: Amplification with reference gene primers provided the estimates of nucleated cell counts. The protocol was immunoSEQ multiplex PCR, while the TCRdb copy is restricted to in-frame clones and leaves out a portion. The DNA was the basis for D and trimming; V, J and clone size are from that table. The sample comprises fewer than 350,000 clones, roughly 86% of which are singletons, and about 9.8% rests with the top ten. Germline V gene data show CDR1 as SGHRS and CDR2 as YFSETQ. This CDR3 comprises 15 residues. J gave up 1 base and V 4 bases, and 6 bases lay outside the gene matches.

Sequenced input: peripheral blood. V and J are TRBV5-1 and TRBJ1-2; 8 nucleotides line up with TRBD1. The TCR was taken from a man younger than 30 with active or convalescent COVID-19. CDR3 amino acids: CASSERTGLNYGYTF. For the CDR3, the DNA is TGCGCCAGCAGCGAAAGGACAGGGCTTAACTATGGCTACACCTTC.